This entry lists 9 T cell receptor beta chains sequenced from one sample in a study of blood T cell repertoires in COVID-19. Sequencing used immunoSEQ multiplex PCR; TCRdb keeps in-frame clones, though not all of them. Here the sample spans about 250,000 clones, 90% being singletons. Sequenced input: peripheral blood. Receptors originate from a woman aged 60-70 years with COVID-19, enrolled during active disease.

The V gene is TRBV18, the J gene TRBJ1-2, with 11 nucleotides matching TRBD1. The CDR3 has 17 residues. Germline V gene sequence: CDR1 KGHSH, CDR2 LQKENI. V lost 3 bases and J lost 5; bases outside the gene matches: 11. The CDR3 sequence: CASSPPTAGTGGYGYTF. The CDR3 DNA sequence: TGTGCCAGCTCACCGCCAACCGCGGGGACAGGGGGTTATGGCTACACCTTC.

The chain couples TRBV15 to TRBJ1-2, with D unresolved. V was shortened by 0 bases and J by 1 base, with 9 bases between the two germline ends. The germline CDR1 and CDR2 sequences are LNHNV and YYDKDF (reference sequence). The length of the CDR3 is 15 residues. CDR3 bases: TGTGCCACCAGCAGAGATCAGGTGGTTAACTATGGCTACACCTTC. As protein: CATSRDQVVNYGYTF.

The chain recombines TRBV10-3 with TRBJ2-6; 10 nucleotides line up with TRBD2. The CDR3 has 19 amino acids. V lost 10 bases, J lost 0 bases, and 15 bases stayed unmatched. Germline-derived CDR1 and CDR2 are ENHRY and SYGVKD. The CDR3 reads CATYNQLAGVLSGANVLTF. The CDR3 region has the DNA TGTGCCACCTACAATCAGCTAGCGGGGGTCCTCTCTGGGGCCAACGTCCTGACTTTC.

CDR3 in DNA: TGTGCCAGCAGCCTTATGACAGTTGGGTGCACCGGGGAGCTGTTTTTT. Protein: CASSLMTVGCTGELFF. The V call is TRBV7-3, the J call TRBJ2-2, with D possibly being TRBD1 (5 bases). CDR1 is SGHTA and CDR2 is FQGTGA in the germline V gene. This CDR3 is 16 amino acids long. Trimming cost V 5 bases and J 4 bases, with 17 bases left between them.

CDR3 bases: TGTGCCAGCAGCGCCCGTGGCGGGTTCACAGATACGCAGTATTTT. Translated: CASSARGGFTDTQYF. J is TRBJ2-3 and V is TRBV9, with a weak D call TRBD2 (5 bases). V was pared by 3 bases and J by 2 bases, with 13 bases between. CDR1 and CDR2 (germline): SGDLS, YYNGEE. The CDR3 covers 15 residues.

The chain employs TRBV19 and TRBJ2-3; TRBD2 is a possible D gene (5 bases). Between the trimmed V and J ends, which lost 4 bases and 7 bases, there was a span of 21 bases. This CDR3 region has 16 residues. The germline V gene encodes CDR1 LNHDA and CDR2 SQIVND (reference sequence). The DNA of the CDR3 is TGTGCCAGTAGTACGCTGGGTACTAGTCCCGAGAATACGCAGTATTTT. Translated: CASSTLGTSPENTQYF.

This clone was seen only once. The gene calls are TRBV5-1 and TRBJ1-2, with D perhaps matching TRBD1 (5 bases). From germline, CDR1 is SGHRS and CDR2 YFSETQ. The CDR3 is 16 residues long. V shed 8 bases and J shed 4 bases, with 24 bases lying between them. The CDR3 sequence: CASAQGEFVGGYGYTF. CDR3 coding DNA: TGCGCCAGTGCTCAAGGGGAATTCGTGGGGGGCTATGGCTACACCTTC.

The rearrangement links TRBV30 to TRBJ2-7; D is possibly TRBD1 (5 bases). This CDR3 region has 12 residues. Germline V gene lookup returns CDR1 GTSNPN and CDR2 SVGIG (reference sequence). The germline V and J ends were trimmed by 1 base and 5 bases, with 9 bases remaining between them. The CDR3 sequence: CAWSAQGDEQYF. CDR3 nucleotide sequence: TGTGCCTGGAGTGCCCAGGGTGACGAGCAGTACTTC.

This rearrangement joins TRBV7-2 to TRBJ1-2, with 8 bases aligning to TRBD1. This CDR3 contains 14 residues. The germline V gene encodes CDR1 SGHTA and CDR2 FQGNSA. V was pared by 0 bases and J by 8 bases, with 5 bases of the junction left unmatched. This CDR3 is CASSLALQGEGYTF. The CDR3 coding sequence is TGTGCCAGCAGCTTAGCTTTACAGGGGGAGGGCTACACCTTC.